Sequencing of this TCR beta chain was carried out in a study of T cell responses to AZD1222 COVID-19 vaccine. Study-wide results and caveats: Spike-specific TCR breadth and depth were elevated following two AZD1222 doses. Baseline testing showed seropositivity in only a handful of AZD1222 recipients. Most donors were white British and more were female, and clonal diversity was possibly underestimated.

The repertoire was sequenced with immunoSEQ multiplex PCR; TCRdb's copy has only in-frame clones and lacks some. Found here are about 130,000 clones, more than 75% of them singletons; the top ten hold around 1%. Pooled together were second doses at about 4 or about 12 weeks. About this clone itself: The antigen is not known.

The sample in question was peripheral blood, obtained 28 days after the second AZD1222 dose. The TCR was taken from an adult who received the AZD1222 COVID-19 vaccine.

CDR3 nucleotide sequence: TGTGCCACCAGTGACGCCCGCAAGGGACTAGCGGGTAGTAGTTCCTACAATGAGCAGTTCTTC. Its translation is CATSDARKGLAGSSSYNEQFF. The J gene is TRBJ2-1, the V gene TRBV24-1, with 12 bases matching TRBD2. This CDR3 contains 21 residues. Germline-derived CDR1 and CDR2 are KGHDR and SFDVKD. J gave up 1 base and V 4 bases, and 16 bases lay outside the gene matches.